The 29 T cell receptor beta chains listed next were all sequenced from one sample in a study of human thymus T cells. Resected material from corrective heart surgery provided the thymus tissue analysed. The data were produced by immunoSEQ multiplex PCR, yet TCRdb's version contains in-frame clones alone and is incomplete. The sample contains some 130,000 clones, about 95% of which appear only once. Sample: thymus tissue. Every receptor here comes from a boy in the first two years of life with a congenital heart defect but otherwise immunologically healthy.

The gene calls are TRBV28 and TRBJ2-7; 9 bases match TRBD1. Germline values: CDR1 MDHEN, CDR2 SYDVKM. The CDR3 loop spans 18 amino acids. V lost 5 bases and J lost 7; bases outside the gene matches: 21. The CDR3 reads CASSEFGTWDRVPWEQYF. CDR3 nucleotides: TGTGCCAGCAGTGAATTCGGTACTTGGGACAGGGTCCCCTGGGAGCAGTACTTC.

This chain joins TRBV7-9 and TRBJ2-1; the D is unclear. The CDR3 loop spans 14 amino acids. The V end lost 1 base, the J end lost 4 bases, and 8 bases lay between the germline ends. Looked up from germline, CDR1 is SEHNR and CDR2 is FQNEAQ (reference sequence). The CDR3 region has the DNA TGTGCCAGCAGCTTAGATCGGACGTACAATGAGCAGTTCTTC. Translation: CASSLDRTYNEQFF. The variable domain in full, completed from reference TRBV7-9 and TRBJ2-1, reads DTGVSQNPRHKITKRGQNVTFRCDPISEHNRLYWYRQTLGQGPEFLTYFQNEAQLEKSRLLSDRFSAERPKGSFSTLEIQRTEQGDSAMYLCASSLDRTYNEQFFGPGTRLTVL.

V is TRBV6-1 and J is TRBJ2-7, with TRBD1 identical over 10 bases. Germline V gene sequence: CDR1 MNHNS, CDR2 SASEGT. V shed 3 bases, J shed 3 bases, and the junction held 8 bases outside the gene matches. The CDR3 totals 16 residues. The CDR3 DNA sequence: TGTGCCAGCAGTGATTCGTGGGACAGGGGACTCTACGAGCAGTACTTC. Encoded protein: CASSDSWDRGLYEQYF.

This clone was recorded once. J is TRBJ2-1 and V is TRBV6-1, with D unresolved. V lost 6 bases, J lost 5 bases, and 5 bases lay in between. The CDR3 totals 11 residues. Looked up from germline, CDR1 is MNHNS and CDR2 is SASEGT. For the CDR3, the DNA is TGTGCCAGCAGCGGGCACAATGAGCAGTTCTTC. It yields the protein CASSGHNEQFF.

The chain carries TRBV7-8 and TRBJ1-2; D is uncertain. V lost 4 bases to trimming and J lost 1 base, with 10 bases between them. The CDR3 runs to 14 residues. The germline gives CDR1 SGHVS, CDR2 FQNEAQ. CDR3 bases: TGTGCCAGCAGCTCCTATCCTATTAACTATGGCTACACCTTC. Protein sequence: CASSSYPINYGYTF.

The chain recombines TRBV15 with TRBJ1-6; D is unclear. Trimming cost V 6 bases and J 6 bases, with 18 bases left between them. The CDR3 extends over 16 amino acids. Germline V lookup: CDR1 LNHNV, CDR2 YYDKDF (reference sequence). CDR3 residues: CATSPIWSVSNSPLHF. CDR3 bases: TGTGCCACCAGTCCGATATGGTCGGTCAGTAATTCACCCCTCCACTTT.

The V and J genes are TRBV5-1 and TRBJ2-2, with 8 bases identical to TRBD1. The CDR3 loop spans 18 amino acids. Trimming cost V 0 bases and J 5 bases; bases outside gene matches: 12. Germline V gene data show CDR1 as SGHRS and CDR2 as YFSETQ. CDR3 loop: CASSLVSPGGAGTGELFF. In nucleotides, the CDR3 is TGCGCCAGCAGCTTGGTTAGCCCAGGGGGCGCAGGGACCGGGGAGCTGTTTTTT.

This clone was seen once. This chain's CDR3 is CASSFIRVGYEQYF. CDR3 nucleotides: TGTGCCAGCAGCTTTATTAGGGTAGGATACGAGCAGTACTTC. J is TRBJ2-7 and V is TRBV13; the D is unclear. Per the germline V gene, CDR1 is PRHDT and CDR2 is FYEKMQ (reference sequence). CDR3 length: 14 residues. V was shortened by 3 bases and J by 4 bases, with 13 bases between the two germline ends.

V is TRBV5-1 and J is TRBJ2-7; 11 nucleotides align to TRBD1. This CDR3 comprises 16 residues. V lost 0 bases and J lost 3; bases outside the gene matches: 5. Per the germline V gene, CDR1 is SGHRS and CDR2 is YFSETQ. The CDR3 here is CASSLAGTGGDYEQYF. For the CDR3, the DNA is TGCGCCAGCAGCTTGGCCGGGACAGGGGGTGACTACGAGCAGTACTTC.

The chain carries TRBV6-4 and TRBJ2-3; tentative D call: TRBD2 (6 bases). V was clipped by 5 bases and J by 6 bases, with 15 bases between them. Germline V gene lookup returns CDR1 MRHNA and CDR2 SNTAGT. The length of the CDR3 is 14 residues. CDR3 region: CASSQLSGVDTQYF. The CDR3 DNA follows: TGTGCCAGCAGTCAACTTAGCGGCGTGGATACGCAGTATTTT.

The rearrangement joins TRBV7-2 to TRBJ2-7, with D perhaps assigned TRBD1 or TRBD2 (5 bases each). V was pared by 3 bases and J by 0 bases, with 15 bases between. CDR3 length: 16 residues. Germline V gives CDR1 SGHTA, CDR2 FQGNSA. The CDR3: CASSFPLSGPSYEQYF. The DNA for the CDR3 is TGTGCCAGCAGCTTCCCCCTATCGGGGCCCTCCTACGAGCAGTACTTC. The whole variable domain, filled in from reference TRBV7-2 and TRBJ2-7, reads GAGVSQSPSNKVTEKGKDVELRCDPISGHTALYWYRQSLGQGLEFLIYFQGNSAPDKSGLPSDRFSAERTGGSVSTLTIQRTQQEDSAVYLCASSFPLSGPSYEQYFGPGTRLTVT.

The chain couples TRBV4-3 to TRBJ1-4, with D possibly matching TRBD1 (5 bases). Germline CDR1 is LGHNA and CDR2 is YSLEER. The CDR3 extends over 22 amino acids. Trimming pared 3 bases from V and 0 bases from J, leaving 29 bases between. CDR3 in amino acids: CASSQAVNSGGALHATNEKLFF. CDR3 nucleotides: TGCGCCAGCAGCCAGGCGGTAAATTCGGGGGGAGCTCTACATGCAACTAATGAAAAACTGTTTTTT.

V usage is TRBV12-5 and J usage is TRBJ2-1; TRBD1 agrees at 10 bases. J lost 8 bases, V lost 4 bases, and 8 bases had no gene match. CDR3 length: 15 residues. CDR1 is LGHNT and CDR2 is FRNRAP in the germline V gene. CDR3 in amino acids: CASGSPGQGPDEQFF. CDR3 nucleotide sequence: TGTGCTAGTGGTTCTCCGGGACAGGGGCCCGATGAGCAGTTCTTC.

Here the CDR3 DNA reads TGTGCCAGCAGCCCTGGTTCGTATGAAAAACTGTTTTTT. Encoded protein: CASSPGSYEKLFF. This chain joins TRBV5-5 and TRBJ1-4; D unresolved. Germline CDR1 reads SGHKS; CDR2 reads YYEKEE (reference sequence). Trimming pared 4 bases from V and 6 bases from J, leaving 10 bases between. The CDR3 contains 13 residues.

The chain is built from TRBV11-2 and TRBJ1-2; the D gene is possibly TRBD1 (5 bases). The V gene's germline CDR1 is SGHAT and CDR2 FQNNGV. The V and J ends lost 0 bases and 6 bases respectively, with 14 bases between them. This CDR3 spans 15 amino acids. CDR3 bases: TGTGCCAGCAGCTTAGATCGTCGCAGGGCCAATGGCTACACCTTC. Protein product: CASSLDRRRANGYTF.

The V gene is TRBV12-5, the J gene TRBJ2-3; perhaps TRBD1 as D (6 bases). The CDR3 consists of 12 residues. V was clipped by 6 bases and J by 6 bases, with 10 bases between them. Germline V gene sequence: CDR1 LGHNT, CDR2 FRNRAP. The CDR3 DNA reads as TGTGCTAGTGGACTCCAGGGGGATACGCAGTATTTT. Translation: CASGLQGDTQYF.

This sequence joins TRBV6-1 and TRBJ2-5, with 10 bases that match TRBD2. The CDR3 is 15 amino acids. The V segment lost 4 bases and the J segment 3 bases; nucleotides outside the gene matches: 5. The V gene's germline CDR1 is MNHNS and CDR2 SASEGT. CDR3 amino acids: CASSGQRGGKETQYF. The CDR3 region has the DNA TGTGCCAGCAGTGGCCAGCGGGGGGGAAAAGAGACCCAGTACTTC.

V is TRBV20-1 and J is TRBJ1-1, with D uncertain. Trimming took off 2 bases at V and 8 bases at J, with 9 bases between the two ends. CDR3 length: 11 amino acids. Per germline, CDR1 DFQATT and CDR2 SNEGSKA (reference sequence). The CDR3 sequence is CSARLRAEAFF. CDR3 bases: TGCAGTGCTAGATTGAGGGCAGAAGCTTTCTTT.

The V gene is TRBV5-5, the J gene TRBJ2-2; TRBD1 might be the D (5 bases). Germline CDR1 SGHKS, CDR2 YYEKEE (reference sequence). V lost 0 bases to trimming and J lost 0 bases, with 9 bases between them. The CDR3 consists of 16 residues. The CDR3 reads CASSLVGATNTGELFF. The CDR3 bases are TGTGCCAGCAGCTTGGTAGGGGCTACGAACACCGGGGAGCTGTTTTTT.

The J gene is TRBJ2-3, the V gene TRBV7-8; D might be TRBD1 (6 bases). The length of the CDR3 is 14 residues. Trimming took off 3 bases at V and 11 bases at J, with 18 bases between the two ends. Germline CDR1 is SGHVS and CDR2 is FQNEAQ. Written as DNA, the CDR3 is TGTGCCAGCAGCTTCGGCGAGCCCAGGGGTATGCAGTATTTT. It specifies CASSFGEPRGMQYF. Full variable domain (outside the CDR3, taken from reference TRBV7-8 and TRBJ2-3): GAGVSQSPRYKVAKRGQDVALRCDPISGHVSLFWYQQALGQGPEFLTYFQNEAQLDKSGLPSDRFFAERPEGSVSTLKIQRTQQEDSAVYLCASSFGEPRGMQYFGPGTRLTVL.

V usage is TRBV9 and J usage is TRBJ2-2; 7 bases line up with TRBD1. This CDR3 has 19 residues. CDR1 SGDLS and CDR2 YYNGEE come from the germline V gene. Losses at the gene ends were 0 bases for V and 1 base for J; bases not matched to a gene: 12. The DNA for the CDR3 is TGTGCCAGCAGCGTAGGTCGATTGATGCGACAGGGGAACACCGGGGAGCTGTTTTTT. Amino acid sequence: CASSVGRLMRQGNTGELFF.

V gene TRBV6-1 combines with J gene TRBJ2-3; no definite D call. Trimming took 1 base from V and 5 from J, leaving 7 bases between them. The CDR3 consists of 13 residues. Germline CDR1 reads MNHNS; CDR2 reads SASEGT. CDR3 in amino acids: CASSEVEQDTQYF. The CDR3 nucleotides read TGTGCCAGCAGTGAAGTGGAGCAAGATACGCAGTATTTT.

V and J are TRBV19 and TRBJ2-2; D unresolved. The ends were cut back, 0 bases at V and 7 bases at J, with 9 bases in the middle. The length of the CDR3 is 14 residues. From germline, CDR1 is LNHDA and CDR2 SQIVND (reference sequence). The DNA for the CDR3 is TGTGCCAGTAGTATAGATCCCAGAGGCGGGGAGCTGTTTTTT. This gives the protein CASSIDPRGGELFF.

The chain combines TRBV7-2 with TRBJ2-7; D unresolved. Germline CDR1 reads SGHTA; CDR2 reads FQGNSA. This CDR3 comprises 11 residues. The V end was cut by 1 base, the J end by 3 bases, with 1 base between. CDR3 loop: CASSLVYEQYF. DNA for the CDR3: TGTGCCAGCAGCTTAGTCTACGAGCAGTACTTC.

The chain employs TRBV28 and TRBJ1-2; D is perhaps TRBD1 (5 bases). CDR1 is MDHEN and CDR2 is SYDVKM in the germline V gene. The CDR3 runs 15 residues. V was pared by 3 bases and J by 3 bases, with 14 bases between. The CDR3 DNA is TGTGCCAGCAGTTTCCTCCGGGGGATGGACTATGGCTACACCTTC. Translated: CASSFLRGMDYGYTF.

The chain is built from TRBV6-1 and TRBJ1-3; TRBD1 matches 12 bases. Germline CDR1 MNHNS, CDR2 SASEGT. With 4 bases clipped from V and 4 bases from J, the junction kept 5 bases outside the gene matches. This CDR3 is 16 amino acids long. CDR3 nucleotides: TGTGCCAGCAGTGGGGACAGGGGGCGGGCGGGAAACACCATATATTTT. Its translation is CASSGDRGRAGNTIYF.

V usage is TRBV6-1 and J usage is TRBJ1-2; D not certain. The germline V and J ends were trimmed by 2 bases and 8 bases, with 15 bases remaining between them. The germline V gene has CDR1 MNHNS and CDR2 SASEGT. The CDR3 is made up of 14 amino acids. CDR3 DNA: TGTGCCAGCAGTGAATGGGTGGGATTATGCGGCTACACCTTC. This sequence encodes CASSEWVGLCGYTF.

The gene calls are TRBV7-2 and TRBJ2-5; TRBD1 might be the D (6 bases). This CDR3 spans 14 amino acids. V was clipped by 2 bases and J by 5 bases, with 12 bases between them. Germline-derived CDR1 and CDR2 are SGHTA and FQGNSA. The CDR3 here is CASSLRGGKETQYF. DNA for the CDR3: TGTGCCAGCAGCTTAAGAGGGGGTAAGGAGACCCAGTACTTC.

J is TRBJ1-6 and V is TRBV6-6, with TRBD1 as a possible D gene (6 bases). Germline values: CDR1 MNHNY, CDR2 SVGAGI (reference sequence). V shed 6 bases and J shed 7 bases, with 19 bases lying between them. The CDR3 has 16 amino acids. CDR3 loop: CASSPPSGAGNSPLHF. The CDR3 region has the DNA TGTGCCAGCAGCCCACCCTCGGGGGCTGGAAATTCACCCCTCCACTTT.